Presented here are 13 T cell receptor beta chains from one specimen sequenced in a study of blood T cell repertoires in COVID-19. Produced via immunoSEQ multiplex PCR; TCRdb's table is partial and in-frame only. The table lists 140,000 or so clones, 65% to 85% of them singletons. The sequenced sample was peripheral blood. These receptors were obtained from a man aged 45-65 years with active or convalescent COVID-19.

This chain links TRBV11-2 with TRBJ2-3, with TRBD2 identical over 10 bases. The CDR3 loop spans 15 amino acids. Looked up from germline, CDR1 is SGHAT and CDR2 is FQNNGV. Losses at the gene ends were 3 bases for V and 3 bases for J; bases not matched to a gene: 3. The CDR3 spells CASSFEREGTDTQYF. The CDR3 nucleotides read TGTGCCAGCAGCTTTGAGCGGGAGGGAACAGATACGCAGTATTTT.

The V call is TRBV24-1, the J call TRBJ1-4; 7 bases are a match to TRBD1. This CDR3 region has 16 residues. With V trimmed by 2 bases and J by 3 bases, 5 bases remained unmatched. The germline V gene has CDR1 KGHDR and CDR2 SFDVKD. The CDR3 sequence: CATSDWMTGSNEKLFF. CDR3 sequence (DNA): TGTGCCACCAGTGATTGGATGACAGGGTCTAATGAAAAACTGTTTTTT.

The V call is TRBV4-2, the J call TRBJ1-2; 10 nucleotides match TRBD1. CDR3 length: 15 amino acids. Germline CDR1 and CDR2: LGHNA and YNFKEQ. V shed 3 bases, J shed 4 bases, and the junction held 5 bases outside the gene matches. CDR3 residues: CASSQATGGAYGYTF. The DNA for the CDR3 is TGTGCCAGCAGCCAGGCGACAGGGGGCGCCTATGGCTACACCTTC.

The rearrangement uses TRBV21-1 and TRBJ2-7; TRBD1 is the table's D call, not checked against the DNA. TRBV21-1 is a recognized pseudogene. The CDR3 runs 16 residues. CDR3 coding DNA: TGTGCCAGCAGCAAAAGGCAGGGGCCAACCTCCTACGAGCAGTACTTC. Translated, it gives CASSKRQGPTSYEQYF.

The chain is built from TRBV10-3 and TRBJ1-1; TRBD1 matches at 9 bases. The V gene's germline CDR1 is ENHRY and CDR2 SYGVKD. With 0 bases clipped from V and 5 bases from J, the junction kept 10 bases outside the gene matches. CDR3 length: 17 amino acids. CDR3 in DNA: TGTGCCATCAGTGAGTCATGGGGGACAGGGAGAAGGACTGAAGCTTTCTTT. Translation gives CAISESWGTGRRTEAFF.

The CDR3 sequence: CASSFEGATEAFF. For the CDR3, the DNA is TGTGCCAGCAGTTTCGAGGGTGCCACTGAAGCTTTCTTT. The V call is TRBV28, the J call TRBJ1-1, with no clear D. Trimming cost V 3 bases and J 4 bases, with 9 bases left between them. The CDR3 runs to 13 residues. Germline-derived CDR1 and CDR2 are MDHEN and SYDVKM.

The chain recombines TRBV5-1 with TRBJ2-7, with a tentative D call TRBD1 (5 bases). Germline V CDR1 and CDR2: SGHRS, YFSETQ. The CDR3 has 15 amino acids. V was trimmed by 4 bases and J by 3 bases, leaving 17 bases between them. Here the CDR3 DNA reads TGCGCCAGCAGCCTGTCTACCCTCAGGGACTACGAGCAGTACTTC. This translates into CASSLSTLRDYEQYF. Full variable domain (missing parts from reference TRBV5-1 and TRBJ2-7): KAGVTQTPRYLIKTRGQQVTLSCSPISGHRSVSWYQQTPGQGLQFLFEYFSETQRNKGNFPGRFSGRQFSNSRSEMNVSTLELGDSALYLCASSLSTLRDYEQYFGPGTRLTVT.

This clone was picked up many times. The rearrangement uses TRBV11-1 and TRBJ1-1; D gene ambiguous. V was pared by 1 base and J by 4 bases, with 7 bases between. Germline assignment: CDR1 SGHAT and CDR2 FQDESV (reference sequence). The CDR3 has 13 amino acids. The CDR3 spells CASSLGAVTEAFF. The CDR3 DNA is TGTGCCAGCAGCTTAGGGGCAGTCACTGAAGCTTTCTTT.

The chain has TRBV4-1 and TRBJ2-3; 8 bases are a match to TRBD2. Trimming removed 4 bases from V and 3 bases from J; junction bases left unmatched: 15. The CDR3 is made up of 18 amino acids. The germline V gene has CDR1 MGHRA and CDR2 YSYEKL. The CDR3 is CASSLTTRTSLYTDTQYF. The CDR3 DNA reads TGCGCCAGCAGCCTGACGACCAGGACTAGCCTCTATACAGATACGCAGTATTTT.

The chain recombines TRBV24-1 with TRBJ2-2; tentative D call: TRBD1 (6 bases). With 8 bases removed from V and 4 bases from J, the gap between germline ends came to 10 bases. The CDR3 contains 13 residues. Germline V gene sequence: CDR1 KGHDR, CDR2 SFDVKD. The CDR3 nucleotides read TGTGCCACCAATGGGGGCCTCACCGGGGAGCTGTTTTTT. Translated: CATNGGLTGELFF.

This clone was recorded a few times. CDR3 residues: CASRPLSAGNQPQHF. In nucleotides, the CDR3 is TGTGCCAGCAGACCACTATCCGCAGGGAATCAGCCCCAGCATTTT. The rearrangement uses TRBV5-8 and TRBJ1-5; a weak D match, TRBD1 (5 bases). CDR3 size: 15 residues. Germline loops: CDR1 SGHTS, CDR2 YDEGEE. The ends were cut back, 5 bases at V and 4 bases at J, with 16 bases in the middle.

J is TRBJ2-7 and V is TRBV10-3; TRBD1 agrees at 9 bases. The CDR3 is made up of 14 amino acids. Losses at the gene ends were 4 bases for V and 6 bases for J; bases not matched to a gene: 7. Germline CDR1 reads ENHRY; CDR2 reads SYGVKD. DNA of the CDR3: TGTGCCATCAGTGGCTCACAGGGGGCGCGCGAGCAGTACTTC. Protein sequence: CAISGSQGAREQYF.

This clone was seen only once. V and J are TRBV28 and TRBJ1-5; D possibly corresponds to TRBD1 (5 bases). The CDR3 sequence is 14 residues long. Per the germline V gene, CDR1 is MDHEN and CDR2 is SYDVKM. Trimming pared 3 bases from V and 5 bases from J, leaving 11 bases between. The CDR3 DNA reads TGTGCCAGCAGTTTGGGGCATCGGGATCAGCCCCAGCATTTT. Protein: CASSLGHRDQPQHF.